The sequence of this T cell receptor beta chain was determined in a study of T cell responses to AZD1222 COVID-19 vaccine. Using immunoSEQ multiplex PCR, the repertoire was profiled, and TCRdb retains in-frame clones only, with some absent. The sample consists of 75,000 to 95,000 clones, less than 85% of them appearing once. This clone turned up a few times. Germline V CDR1 and CDR2: SGHRS, YFSETQ. The CDR3 totals 18 residues. Trimming took 3 bases from V and 1 from J; bases not matched to a gene: 15. Specimen: peripheral blood, collected 28 days after the second AZD1222 dose. This TCR was recovered from an adult who received the AZD1222 COVID-19 vaccine. The chain uses TRBV5-1 and TRBJ1-2; 7 nucleotides line up with TRBD1. The CDR3 loop reads CASSSLPGQWDNNYGYTF. CDR3 sequence (DNA): TGCGCCAGCAGCTCTCTTCCGGGACAGTGGGATAATAACTATGGCTACACCTTC. The variable domain in full, completed from reference TRBV5-1 and TRBJ1-2, reads KAGVTQTPRYLIKTRGQQVTLSCSPISGHRSVSWYQQTPGQGLQFLFEYFSETQRNKGNFPGRFSGRQFSNSRSEMNVSTLELGDSALYLCASSSLPGQWDNNYGYTFGSGTRLTVV.